The 10 T cell receptor beta chains presented below share a single source sample, sequenced in a study of T-cell memory formation after mild COVID-19. TCRdb processed the 5' RACE reads anew with MiXCR; each CDR3 protein has one entry. The sample has 300,000 to 350,000 distinct CDR3 sequences, around 15% seen once. The sample taken for sequencing was PBMCs or a T cell subset sorted from them (not recorded which). The source is a man younger than 35 who had mild COVID-19 (a few samples of this study predate the infection). Cell type and time point are not known.

This clonotype occurred a few times. The chain links TRBV20-1 to TRBJ1-3, with D tentatively TRBD1 (6 bases). The CDR3 runs to 16 residues. Germline V gives CDR1 DFQATT, CDR2 SNEGSKA (reference sequence). V was shortened by 6 bases and J by 3 bases, with 21 bases between the two germline ends. The CDR3 coding sequence is TGCAGTGCCATTGGATTAAGGGGGGCGAATGGAAACACCATATATTTT. This sequence encodes CSAIGLRGANGNTIYF.

This chain links TRBV5-1 with TRBJ2-3; D is undetermined. The CDR3 consists of 13 residues. Germline CDR1 is SGHRS and CDR2 is YFSETQ. V gave up 7 bases and J gave up 2 bases, with 11 bases separating them. The CDR3 DNA reads TGCGCCAGCTCCGGATACTCCACAGATACGCAGTATTTT. Encoded protein: CASSGYSTDTQYF.

This clonotype was seen only a few times. This sequence joins TRBV7-2 and TRBJ2-6; D possibly corresponds to TRBD1 (7 bases). The germline V gene has CDR1 SGHTA and CDR2 FQGNSA. This CDR3 region has 16 residues. Trimming took 5 bases from V and 2 from J, leaving 13 bases between them. The DNA of the CDR3 is TGTGCCAGCAGCCCTCAGGGGGGAGCTGGGGCCAACGTCCTGACTTTC. This codes for CASSPQGGAGANVLTF.

CDR3 sequence (DNA): TGTGCCAGCAGCTCTACCCGGCAGACCTACGAGCAGTACGTC. Residues: CASSSTRQTYEQYV. The V gene is TRBV7-9, the J gene TRBJ2-7; D unclear. CDR1 is SEHNR and CDR2 is FQNEAQ in the germline V gene (reference sequence). CDR3 length equals 14 residues. V was shortened by 4 bases and J by 2 bases, with 12 bases between the two germline ends.

The table lists this clonotype with a few counts. This chain links TRBV12-3 or TRBV12-4 with TRBJ2-5, with 7 bases that match TRBD2. The CDR3 has 14 residues. V was clipped by 4 bases and J by 4 bases; unmatched bases: 6. CDR3 region: CASSSPGGGETQYF. The CDR3 nucleotides are TGTGCCAGCAGTTCCCCGGGGGGAGGAGAGACCCAGTACTTC.

V and J are TRBV6-2 or TRBV6-3 and TRBJ2-7, with TRBD1 matching 9 bases. Germline V gives CDR1 MNHEY, CDR2 SVGEGT. CDR3 length equals 16 residues. The J segment lost 5 bases and the V segment lost 0 bases, leaving 8 bases of the junction unmatched. Here the CDR3 DNA reads TGTGCCAGCAGTTACTCCCGGACAGGGGCCATCCACGAGCAGTACTTC. It yields the protein CASSYSRTGAIHEQYF.

The chain links TRBV13 to TRBJ2-7, with D possibly being TRBD1 or TRBD2 (5 bases each). Germline CDR1 reads PRHDT; CDR2 reads FYEKMQ (reference sequence). The CDR3 extends over 14 amino acids. Deletions cut 1 base from V and 4 bases from J, with 11 bases between. Here the CDR3 DNA reads TGTGCCAGCAGCTTAGTTTCGAGGGGTTACGAGCAGTACTTC. Its protein product is CASSLVSRGYEQYF.

V gene TRBV5-1 combines with J gene TRBJ2-7, with D tentatively TRBD1 (5 bases). The CDR3 contains 13 residues. Trimming cost V 0 bases and J 6 bases, with 10 bases left between them. CDR1 SGHRS and CDR2 YFSETQ come from the germline V gene. The CDR3 sequence is CASSLEGVAEQYV. CDR3 in DNA: TGCGCCAGCAGCTTGGAAGGGGTTGCCGAGCAGTACGTC.

The CDR3: CSASPVLAGAGNEQFF. DNA of the CDR3: TGCAGTGCTAGCCCCGTCCTAGCGGGGGCGGGCAATGAGCAGTTCTTC. The V gene is TRBV20-1, the J gene TRBJ2-1; TRBD2 matches 10 bases. V dropped 3 bases and J dropped 6; count of bases not matched to a gene: 11. Germline V gene data show CDR1 as DFQATT and CDR2 as SNEGSKA (reference sequence). The CDR3 runs 16 residues.

This clonotype was seen only a few times. This chain uses TRBV7-8 with TRBJ1-1; D might be TRBD1 (5 bases). CDR1 and CDR2 (germline): SGHVS, FQNEAQ. CDR3 length: 15 amino acids. The ends were cut back, 3 bases at V and 4 bases at J, with 15 bases in the middle. This CDR3 is CASSFSRTSGTEAFF. The CDR3 DNA follows: TGTGCCAGCAGCTTCAGCCGGACATCGGGCACTGAAGCTTTCTTT.